This T cell receptor beta chain was captured by sequencing in a study of shared clonotypes between healthy human individuals. TCRdb keeps only in-frame clones here, not all; method: immunoSEQ multiplex PCR. Of about 500,000 clones listed, roughly four fifths are singletons. The CDR3 length is 15 residues. V lost 3 bases and J 2 bases, leaving 13 bases between the germline ends. Per germline, CDR1 SGHDN and CDR2 FVKESK. The receptor was isolated from a woman aged 40 to 49 in good health. Some clones in this sample may be carry-over from other donors' samples. The specimen sequenced was PBMCs. This chain links TRBV14 with TRBJ1-2; D is perhaps TRBD1 (6 bases). The DNA of the CDR3 is TGTGCCAGCAGCCAGGAACAGGGAGAGAACTATGGCTACACCTTC. Translated, it gives CASSQEQGENYGYTF.